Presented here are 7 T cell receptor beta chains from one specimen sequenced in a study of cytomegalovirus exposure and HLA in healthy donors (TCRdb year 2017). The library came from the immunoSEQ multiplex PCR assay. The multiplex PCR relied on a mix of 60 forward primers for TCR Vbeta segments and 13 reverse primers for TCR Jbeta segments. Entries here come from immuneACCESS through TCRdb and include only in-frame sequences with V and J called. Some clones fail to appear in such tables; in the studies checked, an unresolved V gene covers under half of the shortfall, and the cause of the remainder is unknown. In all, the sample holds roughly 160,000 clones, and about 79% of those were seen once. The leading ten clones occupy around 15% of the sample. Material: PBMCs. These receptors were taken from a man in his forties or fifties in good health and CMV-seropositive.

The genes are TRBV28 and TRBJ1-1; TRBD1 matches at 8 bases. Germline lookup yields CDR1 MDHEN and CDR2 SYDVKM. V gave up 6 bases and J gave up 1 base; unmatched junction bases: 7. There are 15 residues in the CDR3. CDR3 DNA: TGTGCCAGCAGCTTGACAGGGGTTGGGAACACTGAAGCTTTCTTT. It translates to CASSLTGVGNTEAFF.

The DNA for the CDR3 is TGTGCCAGCAGCTTACCGGGACAGCTAATCTATGGCTACACCTTC. Translated, it gives CASSLPGQLIYGYTF. V and J are TRBV7-9 and TRBJ1-2, with 7 bases fitting TRBD1. V was clipped by 2 bases and J by 4 bases; unmatched bases: 7. This CDR3 has 15 residues. The germline CDR1 and CDR2 sequences are SEHNR and FQNEAQ (reference sequence).

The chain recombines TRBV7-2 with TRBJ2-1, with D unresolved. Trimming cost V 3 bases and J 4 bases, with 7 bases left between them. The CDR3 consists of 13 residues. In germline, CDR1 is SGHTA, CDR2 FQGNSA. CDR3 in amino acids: CASSLTLYNEQFF. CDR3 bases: TGTGCCAGCAGCTTGACACTTTACAATGAGCAGTTCTTC.

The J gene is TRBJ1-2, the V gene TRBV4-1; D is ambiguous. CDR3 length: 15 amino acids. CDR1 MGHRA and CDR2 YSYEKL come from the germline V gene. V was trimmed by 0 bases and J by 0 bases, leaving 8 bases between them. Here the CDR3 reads CASSQEASANYGYTF. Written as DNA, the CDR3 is TGCGCCAGCAGCCAAGAGGCATCAGCTAACTATGGCTACACCTTC.

In DNA form, the CDR3 reads TGTGCCAGCAGTCCCTACCGGGACAGGAGGAGAGGGGAGCAGTACTTC. It is translated as CASSPYRDRRRGEQYF. The rearrangement joins TRBV27 to TRBJ2-7; 8 positions match TRBD1. After removal of 5 bases from V and 7 bases from J, the junction contained 16 bases not matched to a gene. CDR1 and CDR2 from the germline V gene are MNHEY and SMNVEV (reference sequence). The CDR3 consists of 16 residues.

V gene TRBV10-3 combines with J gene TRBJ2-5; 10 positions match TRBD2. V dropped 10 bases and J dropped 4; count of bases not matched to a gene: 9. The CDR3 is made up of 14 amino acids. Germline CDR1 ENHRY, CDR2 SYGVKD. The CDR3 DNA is TGTGCCAGCTCGGGAGCGGGGGGGGGAGAGACCCAGTACTTC. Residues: CASSGAGGGETQYF.

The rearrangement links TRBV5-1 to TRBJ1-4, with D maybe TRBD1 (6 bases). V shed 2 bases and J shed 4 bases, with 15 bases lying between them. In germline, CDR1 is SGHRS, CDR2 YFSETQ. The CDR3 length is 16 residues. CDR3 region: CASSLQQGGGNEKLFF. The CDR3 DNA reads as TGCGCCAGCAGCTTACAACAGGGCGGGGGTAATGAAAAACTGTTTTTT.